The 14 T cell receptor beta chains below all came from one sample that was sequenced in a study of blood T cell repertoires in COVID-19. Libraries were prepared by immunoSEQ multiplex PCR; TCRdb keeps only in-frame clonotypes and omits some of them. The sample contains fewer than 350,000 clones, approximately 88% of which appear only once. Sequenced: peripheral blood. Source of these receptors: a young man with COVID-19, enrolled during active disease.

CDR3 DNA: TGTGCCAGCAGCTTAGCGCACCCAGGGGCGGACTATGGCTACACCTTC. This encodes CASSLAHPGADYGYTF. The chain joins TRBV7-2 to TRBJ1-2; D is perhaps TRBD1 (6 bases). This CDR3 has 16 amino acids. Germline V lookup: CDR1 SGHTA, CDR2 FQGNSA. Deletions cut 0 bases from V and 3 bases from J, with 14 bases between.

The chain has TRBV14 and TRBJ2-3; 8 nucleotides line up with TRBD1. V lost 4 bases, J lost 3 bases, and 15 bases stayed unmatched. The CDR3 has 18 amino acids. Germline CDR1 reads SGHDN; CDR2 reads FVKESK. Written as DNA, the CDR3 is TGTGCCAGCAGCCCTCGGGACAGGTCCAATTACGGTACAGATACGCAGTATTTT. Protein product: CASSPRDRSNYGTDTQYF.

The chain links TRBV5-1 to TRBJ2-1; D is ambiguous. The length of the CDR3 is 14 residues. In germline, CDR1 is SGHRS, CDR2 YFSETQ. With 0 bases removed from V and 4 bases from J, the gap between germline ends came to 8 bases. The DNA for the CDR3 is TGCGCCAGCAGCTTGGCCAGCGTATACAATGAGCAGTTCTTC. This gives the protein CASSLASVYNEQFF.

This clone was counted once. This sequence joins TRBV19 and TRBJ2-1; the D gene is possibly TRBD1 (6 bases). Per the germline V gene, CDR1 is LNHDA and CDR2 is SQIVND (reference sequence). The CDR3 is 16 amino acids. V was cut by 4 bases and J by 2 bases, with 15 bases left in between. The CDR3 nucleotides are TGTGCCAGTAGTACCCTTGAGGGGGTCGCCTACAATGAGCAGTTCTTC. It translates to CASSTLEGVAYNEQFF. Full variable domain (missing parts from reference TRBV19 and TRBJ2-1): DGGITQSPKYLFRKEGQNVTLSCEQNLNHDAMYWYRQDPGQGLRLIYYSQIVNDFQKGDIAEGYSVSREKKESFPLTVTSAQKNPTAFYLCASSTLEGVAYNEQFFGPGTRLTVL.

Here the CDR3 reads CASSVRVNEQYF. In DNA, the CDR3 is TGTGCCAGCAGTGTCAGGGTGAACGAGCAGTACTTC. This chain joins TRBV2 and TRBJ2-7; D might be TRBD1 (5 bases). The CDR3 is 12 amino acids. The V gene's germline CDR1 is SNHLY and CDR2 FYNNEI. Trimming pared 4 bases from V and 5 bases from J, leaving 9 bases between.

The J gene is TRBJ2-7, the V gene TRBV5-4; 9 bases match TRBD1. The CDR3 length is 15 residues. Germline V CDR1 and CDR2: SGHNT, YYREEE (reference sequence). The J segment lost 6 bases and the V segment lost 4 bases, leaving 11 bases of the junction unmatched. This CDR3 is CASSLAGTGNSEQYF. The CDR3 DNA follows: TGTGCCAGCAGCCTGGCCGGGACAGGGAACTCCGAGCAGTACTTC.

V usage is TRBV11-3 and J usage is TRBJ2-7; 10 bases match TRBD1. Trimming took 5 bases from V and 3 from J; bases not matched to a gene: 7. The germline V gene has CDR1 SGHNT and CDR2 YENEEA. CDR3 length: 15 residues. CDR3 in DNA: TGTGCCAGCAGCCCCGGGACAGGGGTTGACTACGAGCAGTACTTC. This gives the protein CASSPGTGVDYEQYF.

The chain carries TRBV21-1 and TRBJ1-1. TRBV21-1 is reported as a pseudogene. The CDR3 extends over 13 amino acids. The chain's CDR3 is CASSNRENTEAFF. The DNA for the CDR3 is TGTGCCAGCAGCAATCGGGAGAACACTGAAGCTTTCTTT.

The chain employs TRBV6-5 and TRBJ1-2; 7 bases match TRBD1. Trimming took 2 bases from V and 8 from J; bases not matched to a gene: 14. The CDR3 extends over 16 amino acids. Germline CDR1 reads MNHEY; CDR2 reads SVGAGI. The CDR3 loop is CASSYPSETGHQGYTF. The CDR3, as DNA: TGTGCCAGCAGTTACCCATCTGAGACAGGGCATCAGGGCTACACCTTC.

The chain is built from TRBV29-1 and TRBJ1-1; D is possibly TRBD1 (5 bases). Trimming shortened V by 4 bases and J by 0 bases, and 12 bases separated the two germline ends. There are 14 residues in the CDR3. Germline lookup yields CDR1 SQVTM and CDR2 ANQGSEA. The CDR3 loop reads CSVGGRLMNTEAFF. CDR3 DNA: TGCAGCGTTGGGGGCCGACTCATGAACACTGAAGCTTTCTTT.

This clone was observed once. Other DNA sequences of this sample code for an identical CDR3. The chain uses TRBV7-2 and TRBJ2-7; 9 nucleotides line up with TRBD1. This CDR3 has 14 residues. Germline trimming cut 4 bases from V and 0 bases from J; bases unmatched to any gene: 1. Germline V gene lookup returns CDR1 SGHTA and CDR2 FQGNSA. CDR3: CASSSTGGSYEQYF. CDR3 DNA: TGTGCCAGCAGCTCGACAGGGGGCTCCTACGAGCAGTACTTC.

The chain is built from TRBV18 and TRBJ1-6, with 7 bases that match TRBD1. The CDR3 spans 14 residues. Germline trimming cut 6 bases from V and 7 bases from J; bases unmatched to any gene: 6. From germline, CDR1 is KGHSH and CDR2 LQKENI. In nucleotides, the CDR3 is TGTGCCAGCTCGGTCACAGGGGAGAATTCACCCCTCCACTTT. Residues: CASSVTGENSPLHF.

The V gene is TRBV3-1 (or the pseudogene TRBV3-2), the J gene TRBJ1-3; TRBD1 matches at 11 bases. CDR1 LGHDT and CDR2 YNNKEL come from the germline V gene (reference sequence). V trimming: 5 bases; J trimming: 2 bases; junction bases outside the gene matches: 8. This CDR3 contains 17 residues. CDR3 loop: CASSSTPGQGAGNTIYF. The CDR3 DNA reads TGTGCCAGCAGCTCAACCCCGGGACAGGGGGCTGGAAACACCATATATTTT.

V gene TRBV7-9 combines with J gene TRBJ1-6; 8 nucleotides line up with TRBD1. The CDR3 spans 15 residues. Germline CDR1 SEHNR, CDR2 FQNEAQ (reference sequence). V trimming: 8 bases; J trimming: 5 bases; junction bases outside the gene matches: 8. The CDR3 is CASQRTGWDNSPLHF. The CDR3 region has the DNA TGTGCCAGCCAGCGGACAGGGTGGGATAATTCACCCCTCCACTTT.